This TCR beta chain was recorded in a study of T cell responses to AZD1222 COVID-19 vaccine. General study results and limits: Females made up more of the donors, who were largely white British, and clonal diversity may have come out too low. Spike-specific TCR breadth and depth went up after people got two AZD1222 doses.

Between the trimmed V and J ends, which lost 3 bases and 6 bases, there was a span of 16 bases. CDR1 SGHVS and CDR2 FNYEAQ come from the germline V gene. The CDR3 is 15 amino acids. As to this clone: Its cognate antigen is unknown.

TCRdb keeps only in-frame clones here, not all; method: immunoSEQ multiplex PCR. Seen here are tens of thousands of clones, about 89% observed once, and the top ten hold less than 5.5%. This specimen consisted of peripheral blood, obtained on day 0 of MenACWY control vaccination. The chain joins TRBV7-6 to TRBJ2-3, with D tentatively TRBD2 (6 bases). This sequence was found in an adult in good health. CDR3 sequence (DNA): TGTGCCAGCAGCTTGACACAGACCCGGGAGGATACGCAGTATTTT. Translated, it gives CASSLTQTREDTQYF.